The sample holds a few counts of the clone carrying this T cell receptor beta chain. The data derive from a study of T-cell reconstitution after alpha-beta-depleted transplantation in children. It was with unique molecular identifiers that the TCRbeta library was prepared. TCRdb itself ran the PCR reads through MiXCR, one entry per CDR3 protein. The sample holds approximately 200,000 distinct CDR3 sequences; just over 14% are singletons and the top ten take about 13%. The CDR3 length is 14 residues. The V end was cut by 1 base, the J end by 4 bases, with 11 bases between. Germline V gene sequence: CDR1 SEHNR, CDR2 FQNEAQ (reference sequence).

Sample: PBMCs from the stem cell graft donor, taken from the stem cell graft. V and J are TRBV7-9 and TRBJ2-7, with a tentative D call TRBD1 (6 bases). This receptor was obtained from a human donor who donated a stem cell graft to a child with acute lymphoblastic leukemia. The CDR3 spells CASSLVTGRYEQYF. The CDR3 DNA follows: TGTGCCAGCAGCTTAGTGACAGGACGATACGAGCAGTACTTC.